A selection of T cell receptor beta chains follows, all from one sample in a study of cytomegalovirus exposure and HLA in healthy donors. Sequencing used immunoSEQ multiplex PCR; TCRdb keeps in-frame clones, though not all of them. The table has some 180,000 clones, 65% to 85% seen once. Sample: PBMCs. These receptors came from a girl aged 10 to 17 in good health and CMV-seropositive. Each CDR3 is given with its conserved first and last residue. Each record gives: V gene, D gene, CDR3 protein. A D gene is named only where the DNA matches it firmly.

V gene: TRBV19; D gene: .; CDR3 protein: CASSIRRIDQPQHF
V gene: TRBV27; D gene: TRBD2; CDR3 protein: CASSLSSAGGSYEQYF
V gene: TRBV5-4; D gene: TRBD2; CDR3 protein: CASSSPLAGPGEQYF
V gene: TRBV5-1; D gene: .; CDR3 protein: CASSLNNEQYF
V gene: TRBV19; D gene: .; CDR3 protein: CASKFGVNTEAFF
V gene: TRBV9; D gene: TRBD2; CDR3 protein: CASSVGTSGITGELFF
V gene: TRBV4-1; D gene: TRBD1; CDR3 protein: CASSPRTGGYTDTQYF
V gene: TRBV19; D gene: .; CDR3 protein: CASSIQWAATNEKLFF
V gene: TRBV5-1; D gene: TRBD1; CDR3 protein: CASSLEGQLPGEQFF
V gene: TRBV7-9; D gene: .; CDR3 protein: CASSFTISYEQYF
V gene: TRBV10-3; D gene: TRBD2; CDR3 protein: CAISREGLGGSNEQFF
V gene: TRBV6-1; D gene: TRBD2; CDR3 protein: CASRVTSGRVGTQYF
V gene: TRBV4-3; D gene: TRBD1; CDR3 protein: CASSQRYTGEPGELFF
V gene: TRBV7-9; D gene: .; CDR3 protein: CANEDEQFF
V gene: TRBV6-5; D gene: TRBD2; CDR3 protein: CASRSSGLHYNEQFF
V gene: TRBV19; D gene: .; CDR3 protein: CASSSGVGYTF
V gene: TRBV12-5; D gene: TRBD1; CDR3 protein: CASGPGQQNTEAFF
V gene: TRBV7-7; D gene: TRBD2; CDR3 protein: CASSSRTSGRVQETQYF
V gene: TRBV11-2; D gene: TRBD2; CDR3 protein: CASSLVVIAGATYNEQFF
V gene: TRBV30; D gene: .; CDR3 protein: CAWSQLDTGELFF
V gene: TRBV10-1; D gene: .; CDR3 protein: CASSELVPAYSEQFF
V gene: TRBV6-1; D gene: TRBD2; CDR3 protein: CASSEVVGLASFF
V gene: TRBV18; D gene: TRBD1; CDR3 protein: CASSPWGTGNDQPQHF
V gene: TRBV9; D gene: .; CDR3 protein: CASSARDRSPNYGYTF
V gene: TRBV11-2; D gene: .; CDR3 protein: CASSLVGTGDYEQYF
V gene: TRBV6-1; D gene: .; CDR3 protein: CASRQGETQYF
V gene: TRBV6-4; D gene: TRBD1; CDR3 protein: CASSWTGDGTGELFF
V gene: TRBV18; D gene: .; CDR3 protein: CASSPGYQETQYF
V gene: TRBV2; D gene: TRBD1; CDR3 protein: CASSLTGGGNQPQHF
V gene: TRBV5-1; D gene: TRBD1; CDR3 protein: CASSLGLTGWTGELFF
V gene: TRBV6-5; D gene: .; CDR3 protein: CASQRGAGVTDTQYF
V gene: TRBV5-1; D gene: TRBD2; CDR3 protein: CASSKLAGGDEQFF
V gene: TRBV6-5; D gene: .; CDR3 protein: CASSDTGYYEQYF